Presented here are 15 T cell receptor beta chains from one specimen sequenced in a study of blood T cells in healthy people across ages. Primed by a sample-barcoded 5' primer and a J-beta primer mix, a second PCR proceeded for roughly 6 to 12 cycles. A single record per CDR3 protein comes from TCRdb applying MiXCR to the 5' RACE reads. The top ten hold about 9.4% of the sample, which has 750,000 to 950,000 distinct CDR3 sequences, about 28% seen once. These data are also associated with another study on T cells of mothers and their children.

Sequencing was performed on blood. Source of these receptors: a woman aged 40 to 50 in good health.

This clonotype came up a few times. The chain carries TRBV2 and TRBJ1-1; the D is unclear. V was shortened by 2 bases and J by 2 bases, with 9 bases between the two germline ends. Germline CDR1 reads SNHLY; CDR2 reads FYNNEI. The CDR3 is 14 residues long. The CDR3 is CASSERGENTEAFF. The CDR3, as DNA: TGTGCCAGCAGTGAACGGGGAGAAAACACTGAAGCTTTCTTT. Variable domain in full (rest from reference TRBV2 and TRBJ1-1): EPEVTQTPSHQVTQMGQEVILRCVPISNHLYFYWYRQILGQKVEFLVSFYNNEISEKSEIFDDQFSVERPDGSNFTLKIRSTKLEDSAMYFCASSERGENTEAFFGQGTRLTVV.

The table lists this clonotype with a few counts. CDR3 bases: TGTGCCAGCAGGCTTCAGGGGGCTGGGTACACTGAAGCTTTCTTT. This sequence encodes CASRLQGAGYTEAFF. The rearrangement joins TRBV6-5 to TRBJ1-1; 8 nucleotides line up with TRBD1. This CDR3 spans 15 amino acids. Per germline, CDR1 MNHEY and CDR2 SVGAGI. V lost 6 bases to trimming and J lost 3 bases; unmatched junction nucleotides: 9.

The CDR3 nucleotides read TGTGCCAGCAGCTACCGGACCGGGGTGATGCAGACCCAGTACTTC. Protein sequence: CASSYRTGVMQTQYF. The chain uses TRBV7-2 and TRBJ2-5; a weak D match, TRBD2 (5 bases). The CDR3 runs to 15 residues. The germline gives CDR1 SGHTA, CDR2 FQGNSA. V was cut by 4 bases and J by 6 bases, with 18 bases left in between.

The rearrangement joins TRBV5-8 to TRBJ2-1; 8 positions match TRBD2. J lost 0 bases, V lost 9 bases, and 5 bases had no gene match. The CDR3 has 14 residues. Germline CDR1 and CDR2: SGHTS and YDEGEE. The CDR3 spells CATGGGFSYNEQFF. The CDR3 bases are TGTGCCACGGGCGGGGGGTTCTCCTACAATGAGCAGTTCTTC.

Written as DNA, the CDR3 is TGTGCCAGCAGTTTAGGGGGGTTGGGTGTGGATGAGCAGTTCTTC. This translates into CASSLGGLGVDEQFF. The genes are TRBV12-3 or TRBV12-4 and TRBJ2-1, with D perhaps TRBD1 or TRBD2 (5 bases each). Deletions cut 1 base from V and 8 bases from J, with 15 bases between. There are 15 residues in the CDR3.

This clonotype was counted at least ten times. V gene TRBV2 combines with J gene TRBJ2-1; D is unresolved. This CDR3 is 14 amino acids long. Between the trimmed V and J ends, which lost 6 bases and 1 base, there was a span of 10 bases. CDR1 SNHLY and CDR2 FYNNEI come from the germline V gene. This chain's CDR3 is CASRELQSYNEQFF. In DNA form, the CDR3 reads TGTGCCAGCAGAGAGTTGCAGTCCTACAATGAGCAGTTCTTC.

This clonotype came up a few times. V is TRBV10-3 and J is TRBJ2-3; TRBD2 matches 11 bases. From germline, CDR1 is ENHRY and CDR2 SYGVKD. The ends lost 2 bases at V and 7 bases at J; junction bases unmatched: 5. The CDR3 extends over 15 amino acids. Written as DNA, the CDR3 is TGTGCCATCAGTGAGGATAGCGGGGGGGTTAATACGCAGTATTTT. This sequence encodes CAISEDSGGVNTQYF.

The table lists this clonotype with a count of one. The chain is built from TRBV2 and TRBJ2-3; D is possibly TRBD2 (5 bases). The CDR3 is 11 amino acids. Trimming removed 7 bases at V and 8 bases at J, with 10 bases between. CDR1 is SNHLY, CDR2 FYNNEI, per germline. This CDR3 reads CASKTGITQYF. Written as DNA, the CDR3 is TGTGCCAGCAAAACCGGGATTACGCAGTATTTT.

The chain employs TRBV29-1 and TRBJ1-5, with D possibly matching TRBD1 (5 bases). CDR3 size: 13 residues. V lost 3 bases to trimming and J lost 3 bases, with 9 bases between them. The germline gives CDR1 SQVTM, CDR2 ANQGSEA. In DNA form, the CDR3 reads TGCAGCGTTGACGGCGGGGCCAATCAGCCCCAGCATTTT. The encoded protein is CSVDGGANQPQHF.

The rearrangement links TRBV27 to TRBJ2-5, with D possibly matching TRBD2 (5 bases). The germline gives CDR1 MNHEY, CDR2 SMNVEV (reference sequence). This CDR3 spans 11 amino acids. With 7 bases removed from V and 5 bases from J, the gap between germline ends came to 8 bases. CDR3 region: CASKRGETQYF. Here the CDR3 DNA reads TGTGCCAGCAAAAGAGGGGAGACCCAGTACTTC.

The table lists this clonotype with a few counts. The chain uses TRBV7-2 and TRBJ2-5; TRBD1 aligns across 10 bases. The CDR3 length is 16 residues. V lost 1 base to trimming and J lost 1 base; unmatched junction nucleotides: 3. Germline-derived CDR1 and CDR2 are SGHTA and FQGNSA. The CDR3 coding sequence is TGTGCCAGCAGCTTAGGGACAGGGGGTACCCAAGAGACCCAGTACTTC. Protein product: CASSLGTGGTQETQYF.

This clonotype was found a few times. The chain recombines TRBV4-2 with TRBJ1-6; 11 positions match TRBD1. The CDR3 spans 16 residues. Germline-derived CDR1 and CDR2 are LGHNA and YNFKEQ. V lost 6 bases to trimming and J lost 7 bases; unmatched junction nucleotides: 8. The CDR3 loop reads CASRRRRTGGNSPLHF. The CDR3, as DNA: TGTGCCAGCAGACGCCGAAGGACAGGGGGCAATTCACCCCTCCACTTT.

This chain uses TRBV7-9 with TRBJ1-4, with D possibly matching TRBD1 (5 bases). Germline loops: CDR1 SEHNR, CDR2 FQNEAQ (reference sequence). There are 15 residues in the CDR3. V gave up 4 bases and J gave up 8 bases, with 17 bases separating them. The CDR3 loop is CASSSMRGGGEKLFF. CDR3 in DNA: TGTGCCAGCAGCTCAATGAGGGGCGGAGGCGAAAAACTGTTTTTT.

This clonotype was seen ten or more times. V and J are TRBV18 and TRBJ2-7; 9 bases map to TRBD1. J was trimmed by 3 bases and V by 2 bases; bases with no gene match: 5. Germline CDR1 reads KGHSH; CDR2 reads LQKENI. CDR3 size: 15 residues. The CDR3 nucleotides are TGTGCCAGCTCACCAGGCACAGGGGGCCTCTACGAGCAGTACTTC. Amino acids: CASSPGTGGLYEQYF. Full variable domain (rest looked up from reference TRBV18 and TRBJ2-7): NAGVMQNPRHLVRRRGQEARLRCSPMKGHSHVYWYRQLPEEGLKFMVYLQKENIIDESGMPKERFSAEFPKEGPSILRIQQVVRGDSAAYFCASSPGTGGLYEQYFGPGTRLTVT.

This clonotype was seen many times. V usage is TRBV12-3 or TRBV12-4 and J usage is TRBJ2-3, with 8 bases matching TRBD1. CDR3 length: 15 residues. The junction had 11 bases not matched to a gene; V was cut back by 6 bases and J by 6 bases. The CDR3 protein is CASSTSGGTLDTQYF. CDR3 DNA sequence: TGTGCCAGCAGCACGTCAGGGGGCACTCTCGATACGCAGTATTTT.